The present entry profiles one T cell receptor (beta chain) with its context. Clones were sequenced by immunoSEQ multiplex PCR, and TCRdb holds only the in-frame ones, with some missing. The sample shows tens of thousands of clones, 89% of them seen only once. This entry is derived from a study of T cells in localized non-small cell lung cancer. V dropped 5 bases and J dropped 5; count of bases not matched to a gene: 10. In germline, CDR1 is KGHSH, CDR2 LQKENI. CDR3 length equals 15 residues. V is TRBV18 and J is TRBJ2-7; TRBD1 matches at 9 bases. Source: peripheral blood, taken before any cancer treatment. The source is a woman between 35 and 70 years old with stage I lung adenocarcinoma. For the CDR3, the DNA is TGTGCCAGCTCATCGAACAGGGGGCTTATCGACGAGCAGTACTTC. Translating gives CASSSNRGLIDEQYF.